This T cell receptor (beta chain) originates from a study of identical twins (TCRdb year 2016). Some background on the complete study: TCR alpha and beta repertoires from monozygotic twins, unrelated adults of various ages and cord blood were deep-sequenced to test whether fetal clonotypes persist. To rule out contamination, replicate twin experiments were performed at different times with different library preparation protocols.

Every donor was a healthy Caucasian. The twin cohort consisted of three pairs of female monozygotic twins, all aged roughly 18 to 30 years. Positive isolation kits from Invitrogen were used to isolate CD4+ and CD8+ T cell populations. The library relied on 5' RACE. TCRdb lists the instrument as Illumina HiSeq 2000. A universal primer binding site was added through template switching, and the final cDNA carried a unique molecular identifier so that TCR cDNA molecules could be counted accurately. First-strand cDNA for TCR alpha and beta chains was synthesized from specific primers in the conserved constant-segment region. To control for contamination, each cDNA library was double barcoded with a SMART-Mk sample barcode plus Illumina barcodes. TruSeq adapter sequences along with Illumina sample barcodes were introduced in two successive PCR steps. The Illumina HiSeq platform was used with custom primers to sequence TCR alpha and beta cDNA libraries. Per the source publication's procedure: Unique molecular identifiers were extracted from raw reads with MiGEC, and CDR3 positions were determined with MiXCR. Recombination models were inferred per individual with the repgenHMM and IGoR tools using an EM algorithm. Shared clonotypes were analyzed with the tcR package in R, and sharing was normalized by the product of cloneset sizes. To study raw recombination free of thymic and clonal selection effects, out-of-frame nonproductive sequences were analyzed. Clones were called with MiXCR by TCRdb after fastp trimmed the public reads at Q25, and only in-frame beta chains were retained. Entries are consolidated by CDR3 protein sequence, retaining the most common genes and DNA. None of the V and J calls come from the authors' own analysis; TCRdb made them. This sample comprises approximately 500,000 distinct CDR3 sequences, roughly 24% of them detected only once. Jointly, the top ten make up over 2.5% of the sample.

Overall study outcomes, separate from this receptor: Out-of-frame TCR alpha sharing in monozygotic twins was systematically underestimated by recombination models, whereas sharing between unrelated individuals was in agreement with the recombination models. Fewer insertions were carried by abundant cord blood beta clonotypes; a weaker similar trend was observed in young adult naive repertoires, while no such trend was observed in memory repertoires. Excess twin sharing in beta out-of-frame sequences was weaker because fewer shared sequences lowered the signal-to-noise ratio. Out-of-frame TCR alpha sequences shared between twins showed an excess of low generation-probability sequences compared with coincidental sharing between unrelated individuals. Zero-insertion analyses could be partly confounded by invariant T cells such as MAIT and iNKT, although diverse VJ usage argued against such confounding for most clonotypes. Because the same donors could not be followed over many years, the conclusions depended on cross-sectional statistical analysis.

Compared with germline, V lacks 6 bases and J lacks 6 bases; bases without a gene match: 10. The CDR3 spans 17 residues, from the cysteine through the phenylalanine. The entry retains the CDR3 DNA only, 51 bases that are in frame from base 1. The germline V gene gives CDR1 as SGHTA and CDR2 as FQGNSA. In its sample, this clonotype was seen many times. Its antigen is unknown. No per-base quality is available; no much larger clone lies one base away. These sequences were also reported in another study, on T cells expressing NK-cell markers. As that second paper reports: Three sorted T-cell subsets (CD3+CD56+NKG2C+, CD3+CD56+NKG2C- and CD3+CD56-NKG2C+) from several donors had their TCR beta-chain repertoires profiled. Of the eight sequenced donors, seven were found to be HCMV-seropositive and one was found to be HCMV-seronegative. To restrict sorting to alphabetaTCR-expressing T cells, an anti-gammadeltaTCR antibody was added in several experiments. In 5 to 7 donors, the dominant CD3+CD56+NKG2C+ clonotypes were found to rank among the top 10 CD8+ clonotypes and to make up about 1.0-7.5% of CD8+ T cells. Those dominant clonotypes were again the most abundant among CD3+CD56-NKG2C+ cells in a handful of donors, at about 25-60.1%. Whether the expanded NKG2C-expressing T cell clones were specific for HCMV antigens remained unclear. Randomly selected healthy volunteers, three men and five women, were used as the eight sequenced donors. HCMV-specific IgG was detected in serum with a commercial ELISA kit to determine HCMV serostatus. MIGEC handled demultiplexing of the reads and grouping by UMI, while MiTCR was used to assemble and quantify clonotypes. To exclude erroneous sequences, any TCR cDNA sequence not supported by at least two reads was discarded. The tcR package was used for downstream repertoire analysis, with clonotypes matched between fractions based on CDR3 nucleotide sequence plus V segment. VDJmatch was used to annotate antigen specificity against VDJdb, with one amino acid substitution in CDR3 allowed.

Sequences were obtained from CD4+ T cells sorted from blood. Recombination joined TRBV7-2 with TRBJ2-1; the junction holds 14 bases that match TRBD2. The sequence was collected from a woman aged 18-29 years in good health. The CDR3 reads CASSQTSGTSGGNEQFF. The DNA sequence is as follows: TGTGCCAGCAGTCAGACCAGCGGGACTAGCGGGGGCAATGAGCAGTTCTTC.